This T cell receptor beta chain was recorded in a study of control samples from healthy donors and cancer patients. TCRdb's table, derived via immunoSEQ multiplex PCR, lists solely in-frame clones and lacks some. Among about 110,000 clones listed, 88% were seen once. Sequences were obtained from PBMCs. The clonotype comes from a woman aged 60 to 75 with lung cancer.

The CDR3 region has the DNA TGCGCCAGCAGCCAAGGGGGACTAGCCGAAGACACAGATACGCAGTATTTT. It is translated as CASSQGGLAEDTDTQYF. The chain couples TRBV4-1 to TRBJ2-3; TRBD2 matches at 9 bases. CDR3 size: 17 residues. Germline V gene data show CDR1 as MGHRA and CDR2 as YSYEKL. V shed 1 base and J 2 bases; nucleotides not matched to a gene: 7.